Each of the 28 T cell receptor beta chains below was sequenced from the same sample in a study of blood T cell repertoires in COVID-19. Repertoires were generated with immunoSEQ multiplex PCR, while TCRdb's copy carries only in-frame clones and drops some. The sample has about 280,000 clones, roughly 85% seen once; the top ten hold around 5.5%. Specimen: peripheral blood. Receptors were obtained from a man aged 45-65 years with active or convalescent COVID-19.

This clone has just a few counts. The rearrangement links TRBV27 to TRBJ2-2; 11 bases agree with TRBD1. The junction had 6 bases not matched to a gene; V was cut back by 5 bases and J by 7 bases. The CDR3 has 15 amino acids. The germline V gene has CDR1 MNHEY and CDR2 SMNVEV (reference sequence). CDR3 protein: CASSLGQGVGGELFF. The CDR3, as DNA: TGTGCCAGCAGTCTGGGACAGGGGGTCGGCGGGGAGCTGTTTTTT.

For the CDR3, the DNA is TGTGCCAGCAGCGACTCGGACAGGGGGAGTCCCTACAATGAGCAGTTCTTC. Translating it yields CASSDSDRGSPYNEQFF. The chain employs TRBV7-9 and TRBJ2-1, with 10 bases matching TRBD1. CDR1 is SEHNR, CDR2 FQNEAQ, per germline (reference sequence). Trimming removed 5 bases from V and 2 bases from J; junction bases left unmatched: 9. The CDR3 extends over 17 amino acids.

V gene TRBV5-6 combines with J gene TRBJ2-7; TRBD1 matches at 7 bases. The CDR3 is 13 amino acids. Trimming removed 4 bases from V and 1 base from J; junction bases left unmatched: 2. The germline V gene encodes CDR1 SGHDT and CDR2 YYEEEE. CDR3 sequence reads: CASSPGQSYEQYF. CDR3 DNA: TGTGCCAGCAGCCCGGGACAGTCCTACGAGCAGTACTTC.

The CDR3 loop is CASSRPGQGNTEAFF. The CDR3 DNA reads as TGTGCCAGCAGTCGCCCGGGACAGGGGAACACTGAAGCTTTCTTT. This chain links TRBV6-5 with TRBJ1-1, with 9 bases that match TRBD1. V shed 5 bases and J 1 base; nucleotides not matched to a gene: 5. The CDR3 consists of 15 residues. Germline V gene data show CDR1 as MNHEY and CDR2 as SVGAGI.

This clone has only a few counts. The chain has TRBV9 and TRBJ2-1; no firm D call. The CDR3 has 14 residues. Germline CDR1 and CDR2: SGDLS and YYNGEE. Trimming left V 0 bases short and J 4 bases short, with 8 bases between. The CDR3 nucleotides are TGTGCCAGCAGCGTAGGCACTATATACAATGAGCAGTTCTTC. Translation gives CASSVGTIYNEQFF.

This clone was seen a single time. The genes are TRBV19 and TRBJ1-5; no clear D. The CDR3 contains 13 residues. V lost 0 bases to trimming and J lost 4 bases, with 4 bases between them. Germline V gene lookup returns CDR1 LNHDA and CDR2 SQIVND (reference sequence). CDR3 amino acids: CASSIDPNQPQHF. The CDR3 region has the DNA TGTGCCAGTAGTATAGACCCTAATCAGCCCCAGCATTTT. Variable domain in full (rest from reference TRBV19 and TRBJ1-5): DGGITQSPKYLFRKEGQNVTLSCEQNLNHDAMYWYRQDPGQGLRLIYYSQIVNDFQKGDIAEGYSVSREKKESFPLTVTSAQKNPTAFYLCASSIDPNQPQHFGDGTRLSIL.

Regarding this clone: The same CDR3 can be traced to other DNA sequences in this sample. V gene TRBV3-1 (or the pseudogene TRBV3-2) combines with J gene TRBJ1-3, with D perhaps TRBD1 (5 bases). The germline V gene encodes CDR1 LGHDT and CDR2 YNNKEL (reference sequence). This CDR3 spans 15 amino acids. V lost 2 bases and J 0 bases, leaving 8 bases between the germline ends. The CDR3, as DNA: TGTGCCAGCAGCCAACGGGGGAGCTCTGGAAACACCATATATTTT. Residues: CASSQRGSSGNTIYF.

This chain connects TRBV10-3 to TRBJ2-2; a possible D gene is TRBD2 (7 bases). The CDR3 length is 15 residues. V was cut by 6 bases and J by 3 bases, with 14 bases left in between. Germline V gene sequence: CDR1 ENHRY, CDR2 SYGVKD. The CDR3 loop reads CAISFGEGDTGELFF. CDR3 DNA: TGTGCCATCAGCTTTGGGGAGGGGGACACCGGGGAGCTGTTTTTT.

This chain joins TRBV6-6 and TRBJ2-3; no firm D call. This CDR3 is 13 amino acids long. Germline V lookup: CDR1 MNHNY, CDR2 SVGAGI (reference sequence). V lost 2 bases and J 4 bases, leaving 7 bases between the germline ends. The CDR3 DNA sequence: TGTGCCAGCAGTTACGGAGTTGCAGATACGCAGTATTTT. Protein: CASSYGVADTQYF.

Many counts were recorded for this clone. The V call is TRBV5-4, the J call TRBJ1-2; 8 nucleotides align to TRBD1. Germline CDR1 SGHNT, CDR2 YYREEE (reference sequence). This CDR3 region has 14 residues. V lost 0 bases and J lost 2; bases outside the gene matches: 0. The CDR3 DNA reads TGTGCCAGCAGCTTGGGGGACAGGAACTATGGCTACACCTTC. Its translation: CASSLGDRNYGYTF. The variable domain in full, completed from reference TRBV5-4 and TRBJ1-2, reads ETGVTQSPTHLIKTRGQQVTLRCSSQSGHNTVSWYQQALGQGPQFIFQYYREEENGRGNFPPRFSGLQFPNYSSELNVNALELDDSALYLCASSLGDRNYGYTFGSGTRLTVV.

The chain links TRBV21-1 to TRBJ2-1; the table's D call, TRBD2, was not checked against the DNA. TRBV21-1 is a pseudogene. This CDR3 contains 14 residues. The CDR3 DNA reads TGTGCCAGCAGCAACCAGCGGAGGGTCAATGAGCAGTTCTTC. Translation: CASSNQRRVNEQFF.

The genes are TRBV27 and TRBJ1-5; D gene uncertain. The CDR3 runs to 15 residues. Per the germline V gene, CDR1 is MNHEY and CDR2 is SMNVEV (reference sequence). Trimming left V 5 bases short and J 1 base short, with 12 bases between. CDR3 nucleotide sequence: TGTGCCAGCAGTAGAGGGATGAAAAGCAATCAGCCCCAGCATTTT. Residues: CASSRGMKSNQPQHF.

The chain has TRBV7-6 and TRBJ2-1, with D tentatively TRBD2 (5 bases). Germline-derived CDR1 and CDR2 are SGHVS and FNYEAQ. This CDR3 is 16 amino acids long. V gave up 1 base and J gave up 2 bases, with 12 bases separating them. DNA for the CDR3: TGTGCCAGCAGCTTAGTGTCAAGCGGCACCTACAATGAGCAGTTCTTC. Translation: CASSLVSSGTYNEQFF.

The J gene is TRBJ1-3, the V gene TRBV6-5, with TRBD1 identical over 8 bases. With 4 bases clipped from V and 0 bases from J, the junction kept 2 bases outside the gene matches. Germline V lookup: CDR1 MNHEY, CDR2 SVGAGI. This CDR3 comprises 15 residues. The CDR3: CASSSGGFSGNTIYF. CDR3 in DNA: TGTGCCAGCAGTTCAGGGGGCTTCTCTGGAAACACCATATATTTT.

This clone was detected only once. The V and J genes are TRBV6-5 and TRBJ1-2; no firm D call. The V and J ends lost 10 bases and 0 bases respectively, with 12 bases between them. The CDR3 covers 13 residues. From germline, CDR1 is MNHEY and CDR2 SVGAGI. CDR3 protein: CAIRDAANYGYTF. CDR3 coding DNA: TGTGCCATCCGAGACGCGGCTAACTATGGCTACACCTTC.

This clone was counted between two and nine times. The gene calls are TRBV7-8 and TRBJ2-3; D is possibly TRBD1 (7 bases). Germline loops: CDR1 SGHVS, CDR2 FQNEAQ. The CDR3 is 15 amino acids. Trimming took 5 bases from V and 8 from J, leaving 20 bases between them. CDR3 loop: CASSGGDRKGITQYF. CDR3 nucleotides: TGTGCCAGCAGCGGCGGGGACAGAAAGGGTATTACGCAGTATTTT.

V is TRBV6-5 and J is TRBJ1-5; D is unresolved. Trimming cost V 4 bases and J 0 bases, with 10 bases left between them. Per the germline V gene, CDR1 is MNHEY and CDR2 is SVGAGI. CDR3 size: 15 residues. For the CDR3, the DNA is TGTGCCAGCAGTTCACTAGGGATTAGCAATCAGCCCCAGCATTTT. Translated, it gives CASSSLGISNQPQHF.

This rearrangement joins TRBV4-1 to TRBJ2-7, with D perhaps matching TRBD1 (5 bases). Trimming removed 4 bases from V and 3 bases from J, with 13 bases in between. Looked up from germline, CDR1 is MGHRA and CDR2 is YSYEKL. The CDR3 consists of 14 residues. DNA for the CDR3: TGCGCCAGCAGCCCAAACACAGGATTCTACGAGCAGTACTTC. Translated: CASSPNTGFYEQYF.

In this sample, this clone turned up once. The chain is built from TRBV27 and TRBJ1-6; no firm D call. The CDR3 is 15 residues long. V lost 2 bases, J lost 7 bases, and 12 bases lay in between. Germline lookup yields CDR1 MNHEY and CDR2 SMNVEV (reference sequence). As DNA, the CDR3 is TGTGCCAGCAGTTTAGAACCGCGCGGAAATTCACCCCTCCACTTT. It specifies CASSLEPRGNSPLHF.

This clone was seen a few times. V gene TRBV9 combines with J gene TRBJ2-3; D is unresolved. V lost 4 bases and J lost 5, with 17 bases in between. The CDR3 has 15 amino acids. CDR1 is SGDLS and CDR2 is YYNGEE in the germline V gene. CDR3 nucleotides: TGTGCCAGCAGCACCGCCCCTGACCGGGTAGATACGCAGTATTTT. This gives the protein CASSTAPDRVDTQYF.

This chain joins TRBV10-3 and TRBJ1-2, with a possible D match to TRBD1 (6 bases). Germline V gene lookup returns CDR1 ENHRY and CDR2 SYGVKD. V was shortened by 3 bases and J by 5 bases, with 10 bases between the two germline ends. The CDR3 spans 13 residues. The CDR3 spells CAISDHREYGYTF. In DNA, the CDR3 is TGTGCCATCAGTGACCACAGGGAGTATGGCTACACCTTC.

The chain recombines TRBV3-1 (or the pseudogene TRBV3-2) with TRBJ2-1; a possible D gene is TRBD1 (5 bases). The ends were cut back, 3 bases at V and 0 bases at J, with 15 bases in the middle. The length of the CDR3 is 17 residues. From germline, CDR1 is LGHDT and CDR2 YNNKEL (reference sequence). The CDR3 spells CASSQLRGSSSYNEQFF. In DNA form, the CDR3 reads TGTGCCAGCAGCCAGCTTAGGGGCTCGAGCTCCTACAATGAGCAGTTCTTC.

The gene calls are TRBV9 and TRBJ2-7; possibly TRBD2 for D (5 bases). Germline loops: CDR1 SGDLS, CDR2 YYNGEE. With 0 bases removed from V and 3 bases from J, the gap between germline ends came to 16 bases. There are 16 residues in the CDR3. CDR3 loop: CASSVGPEAGGYEQYF. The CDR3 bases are TGTGCCAGCAGCGTAGGTCCCGAGGCGGGTGGCTACGAGCAGTACTTC.

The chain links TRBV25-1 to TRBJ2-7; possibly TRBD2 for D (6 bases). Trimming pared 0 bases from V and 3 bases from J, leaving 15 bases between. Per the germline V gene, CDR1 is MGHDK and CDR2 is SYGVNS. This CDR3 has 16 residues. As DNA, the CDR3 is TGTGCCAGCAGTGAATACGACGGGAGTCTTTACTACGAGCAGTACTTC. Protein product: CASSEYDGSLYYEQYF.

In DNA, the CDR3 is TGTGCCAGCAGCCAGGCAACGGGAGGGCTGTCAGATACGCAGTATTTT. Protein product: CASSQATGGLSDTQYF. The chain links TRBV3-1 (or the pseudogene TRBV3-2) to TRBJ2-3, with 8 positions matching TRBD2. Germline assignment: CDR1 LGHDT and CDR2 YNNKEL (reference sequence). This CDR3 contains 16 residues. After removal of 3 bases from V and 4 bases from J, the junction contained 9 bases not matched to a gene.

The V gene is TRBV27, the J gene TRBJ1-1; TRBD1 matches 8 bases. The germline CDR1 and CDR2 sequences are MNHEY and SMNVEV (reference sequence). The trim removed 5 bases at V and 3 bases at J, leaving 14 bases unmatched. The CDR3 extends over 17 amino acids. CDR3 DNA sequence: TGTGCCAGCAGTCCTACGCTAATTACAGGGGGGTACACTGAAGCTTTCTTT. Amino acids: CASSPTLITGGYTEAFF.

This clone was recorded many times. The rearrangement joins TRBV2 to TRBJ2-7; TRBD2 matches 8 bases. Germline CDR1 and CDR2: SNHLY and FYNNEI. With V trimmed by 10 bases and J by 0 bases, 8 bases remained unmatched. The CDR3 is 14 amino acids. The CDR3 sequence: CAIWTSYNSYEQYF. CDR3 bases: TGTGCCATTTGGACTAGCTACAACTCCTACGAGCAGTACTTC.

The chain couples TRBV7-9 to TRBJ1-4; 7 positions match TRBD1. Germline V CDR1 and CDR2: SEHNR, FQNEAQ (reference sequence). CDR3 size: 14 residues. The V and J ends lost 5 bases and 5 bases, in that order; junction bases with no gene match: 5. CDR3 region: CASSLGQANEKLFF. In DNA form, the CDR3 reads TGTGCCAGCAGCCTTGGACAGGCGAATGAAAAACTGTTTTTT. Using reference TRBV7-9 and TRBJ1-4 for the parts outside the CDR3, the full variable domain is DTGVSQNPRHKITKRGQNVTFRCDPISEHNRLYWYRQTLGQGPEFLTYFQNEAQLEKSRLLSDRFSAERPKGSFSTLEIQRTEQGDSAMYLCASSLGQANEKLFFGSGTQLSVL.